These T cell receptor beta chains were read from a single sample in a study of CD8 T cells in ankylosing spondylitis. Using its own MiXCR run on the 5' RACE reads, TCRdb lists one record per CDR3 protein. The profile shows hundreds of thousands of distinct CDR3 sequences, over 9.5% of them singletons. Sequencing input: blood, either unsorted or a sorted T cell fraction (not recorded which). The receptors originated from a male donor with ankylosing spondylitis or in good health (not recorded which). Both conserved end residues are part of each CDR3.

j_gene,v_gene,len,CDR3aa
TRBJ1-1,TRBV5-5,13,CASSHLVESEAFF
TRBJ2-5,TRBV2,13,CASSGLAGETQYF
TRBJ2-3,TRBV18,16,CASSRLATGATDTQYF
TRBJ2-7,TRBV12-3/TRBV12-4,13,CASSLARDRARYF
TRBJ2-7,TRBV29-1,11,CSVVSRIEQYF
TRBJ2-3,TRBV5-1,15,CASSLAGRDTDTQYF
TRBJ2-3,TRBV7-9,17,CASTPPGLAGGIDTQYF
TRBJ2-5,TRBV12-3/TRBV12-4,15,CASSLSGGYQETQYF
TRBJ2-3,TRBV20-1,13,CSAGTRGEDTQYF
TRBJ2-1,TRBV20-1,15,CSAQAGGLSYNEQFF